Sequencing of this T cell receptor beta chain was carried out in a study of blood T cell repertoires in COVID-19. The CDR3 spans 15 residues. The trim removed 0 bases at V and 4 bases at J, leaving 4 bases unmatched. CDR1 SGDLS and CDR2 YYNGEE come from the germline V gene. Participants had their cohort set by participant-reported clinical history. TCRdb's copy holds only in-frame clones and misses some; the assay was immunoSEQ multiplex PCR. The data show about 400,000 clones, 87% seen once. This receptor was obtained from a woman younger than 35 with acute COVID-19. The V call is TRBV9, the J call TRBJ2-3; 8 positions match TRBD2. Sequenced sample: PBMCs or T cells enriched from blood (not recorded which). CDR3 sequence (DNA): TGTGCCAGCAGCGTAGAGCGGGGGCTCGCAGATACGCAGTATTTT. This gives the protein CASSVERGLADTQYF.